This record looks at one T cell receptor (beta chain) sequence and its context. What it binds is unknown. The data were taken from a study of radiation and T cells in renal cell carcinoma. J lost 0 bases, V lost 3 bases, and 9 bases had no gene match. Germline V gene sequence: CDR1 SGHRS, CDR2 YFSETQ. The CDR3 spans 19 residues. Treatment described: treatment-naive control, cytoreductive nephrectomy. Controls were unirradiated tumors from treatment-naive cytoreductive nephrectomy patients. Study-wide findings and caveats: Top 100 clonotypes averaged about 54% in irradiated versus 43% in nephrectomy-only tumors.

Some clones are missing from TCRdb's copy, which holds only in-frame ones; the method was immunoSEQ multiplex PCR. The table includes more than 10,000 clones, more than 50% detected once. The specimen comprised tumor tissue, sampled from a patient whose treatment was nephrectomy without radiotherapy. The chain combines TRBV5-1 with TRBJ2-3, with 14 nucleotides matching TRBD2. This sequence originates from a man between 35 and 55 years old with renal cell carcinoma. CDR3 bases: TGCGCCAGCAGCTCTCCCGGGACTAGCGGGAGCCCTAGCACAGATACGCAGTATTTT. This translates into CASSSPGTSGSPSTDTQYF. Variable domain in full (rest from reference TRBV5-1 and TRBJ2-3): KAGVTQTPRYLIKTRGQQVTLSCSPISGHRSVSWYQQTPGQGLQFLFEYFSETQRNKGNFPGRFSGRQFSNSRSEMNVSTLELGDSALYLCASSSPGTSGSPSTDTQYFGPGTRLTVL.